Listed below are T cell receptor beta chains from one sample, sequenced in a study of T-cell reconstitution after alpha-beta-depleted transplantation in children. Via MiXCR, TCRdb re-called the PCR reads, giving one row per CDR3 protein. The sample shows 200,000 to 250,000 distinct CDR3 sequences, approximately 8% of them seen only once. Specimen: PBMCs, mostly from graft donor cells, collected 180 days after TCRalphabeta/CD19-depleted stem cell transplant. The source of these receptors is a male patient between 5 and 17 years old who had a stem cell transplant for acute lymphoblastic leukemia, so the T cells may come from the graft donor. CDR3s include the opening cysteine and the closing phenylalanine or tryptophan. D genes are given only for firm matches. A row's size may be missing; if present it is once, few, many or a size class.

>many|TRBJ1-1|TRBV4-2|.
TGTGCCAGCAGCCAAATACTGGGAGAAACTGAAGCTTTCTTT
CASSQILGETEAFF
>many|TRBJ2-1|TRBV29-1|TRBD2
TGCAGCGTTATCGGACTAGCGGCCTACAATGAGCAGTTCTTC
CSVIGLAAYNEQFF
>many|TRBJ1-5|TRBV2|.
TGTGCCAGCAGGGATAAATACAGGAATCAGCCCCAGCATTTT
CASRDKYRNQPQHF
>many|TRBJ2-3|TRBV12-3/TRBV12-4|TRBD2
TGTGCCAGCAGTTCTCTACCGGGACTAGCAGACCCAGATACGCAGTATTTT
CASSSLPGLADPDTQYF
>many|TRBJ2-7|TRBV5-1|TRBD1
TGCGCCAGCAGGACCCACAGGGGCGAGTACGAGCAGTACTTC
CASRTHRGEYEQYF
>.|TRBJ2-3|TRBV6-2/TRBV6-3|TRBD2
TGTGCCAGCAAACTAGATAACCGAGCGGGAGCCGCGGATACGCAGTATTTT
CASKLDNRAGAADTQYF
>many|TRBJ1-5|TRBV5-1|.
TGCGCCAGCAGCTTGGGTGGCAGCCTTAGCAATCAGCCCCAGCATTTT
CASSLGGSLSNQPQHF
>many|TRBJ1-6|TRBV5-4|.
TGTGCCAGCAGCTTGACGCCCGTTAATAATTCACCCCTCCACTTT
CASSLTPVNNSPLHF
>many|TRBJ2-5|TRBV4-3|TRBD2
TGCGCCAGCAGCCAAGATGGGGGCGGGGGGGGAGAGACCCAGTACTTC
CASSQDGGGGGETQYF
>many|TRBJ2-7|TRBV6-2/TRBV6-3|.
TGTGCCAGCATTCCTGGGTCGGCCCCTCTTTCCTACGAGCAGTACTTC
CASIPGSAPLSYEQYF
>many|TRBJ2-6|TRBV7-2|.
TGTGCCAGCAGTCAGAATACTATTGGGGCCAACGTCCTGACTTTC
CASSQNTIGANVLTF
>many|TRBJ2-7|TRBV27|.
TGTGCCAGCAGTGCTCTGGGGACCTTTAAACCCTTCTCCTACGAGCAGTACTTC
CASSALGTFKPFSYEQYF
>many|TRBJ2-7|TRBV7-8|.
TGTGCCAGCAGCTTATCCACAGGGAGGGAGCAGTACTTC
CASSLSTGREQYF
>.|TRBJ2-2|TRBV3-1|TRBD2
TGTGCCTGCAGTCTGCCGGGACTAGCGGGAGCGGGCGGGGAGCTGTTTTTT
CACSLPGLAGAGGELFF
>many|TRBJ2-7|TRBV27|TRBD1
TGTGCCAGCAGTTTTGGACAGGGGCTCTACGAGCAGTACTTC
CASSFGQGLYEQYF
>many|TRBJ2-1|TRBV20-1|.
TGCAGTGCCGTGCCCGCCAGCAATGAGCAGTTCTTC
CSAVPASNEQFF
>many|TRBJ2-1|TRBV5-1|.
TGCGCCAGCAGCTTGCTGAGGGGACCCTACAATGAGCAGTTCTTC
CASSLLRGPYNEQFF
>.|TRBJ2-7|TRBV5-1|TRBD2
TGCGCCAGCAGCTTGGATCCAGCGGGAACAGGCTACGAGCAGTACTTC
CASSLDPAGTGYEQYF
>many|TRBJ2-1|TRBV24-1|.
TGTGCCACCACTGCTTGGGGAAGTGAGCAGTTCTTC
CATTAWGSEQFF
>many|TRBJ2-1|TRBV11-3|TRBD1
TGTGCCAGCAGCAAGGGACAGGGGAATGAGCAGTTCTTC
CASSKGQGNEQFF
>many|TRBJ1-1|TRBV4-2|.
TGTGCCAGCAGCCAAGATCCCAGGGATGAAGCTTTCTTT
CASSQDPRDEAFF
>few|TRBJ2-5|TRBV6-1|TRBD1
TGTGCCAGCAGTACCGGACAGGCAATCCAAGAGACCCAGTACTTC
CASSTGQAIQETQYF
>many|TRBJ1-6|TRBV7-9|.
TGTGCCAGCAGCTTAGGGATGGGTAATTCACCCCTCCACTTT
CASSLGMGNSPLHF
>many|TRBJ2-2|TRBV20-1|.
TGCAGTGCTAGCTTCACAGGGCCCGGGGAGCTGTTTTTT
CSASFTGPGELFF
>many|TRBJ1-2|TRBV20-1|.
TGCAGTGCTAGAGATGGGGTGTATGGCTACACCTTC
CSARDGVYGYTF
>.|TRBJ1-2|TRBV5-5|TRBD1
TGTGCCAGCGGCTTCCTGACAGGGGCTTACGGCTACACCTTC
CASGFLTGAYGYTF
>many|TRBJ2-7|TRBV20-1|.
TGCAGTGCTAGCCCTAGAGGATGGGTGAATTTATACGAGCAGTACTTC
CSASPRGWVNLYEQYF
>many|TRBJ2-7|TRBV6-2/TRBV6-3|.
TGTGCCAGCAGTTACCCTCCGGATGGGGTGGACGAGCAGTACTTC
CASSYPPDGVDEQYF
>many|TRBJ1-5|TRBV10-3|.
TGTGCCATCAGTGAGTCTACGGCAGCTAATCAGCCCCAGCATTTT
CAISESTAANQPQHF
>many|TRBJ1-1|TRBV10-3|TRBD1
TGTGCCATCACCCAGGGACAGTCGCACACTGAAGCTTTCTTT
CAITQGQSHTEAFF
>many|TRBJ1-4|TRBV20-1|TRBD1
TGCAGTGCTAGAGATCGACAGGGACGGGGTGAAAAACTGTTTTTT
CSARDRQGRGEKLFF
>many|TRBJ2-7|TRBV9|TRBD1
TGTGCCAGCAGCAACCCCTCAGGGGGCGGCCCCTCCTACGAGCAGTACTTC
CASSNPSGGGPSYEQYF
>many|TRBJ2-3|TRBV4-3|.
TGCGCCAGCAGCCTCGGACGGCTCATGGGGACAGATACGCAGTATTTT
CASSLGRLMGTDTQYF
>many|TRBJ2-3|TRBV5-1|TRBD2
TGCGCCAGCAGCTTGGTAGGTGTTTCGCTAGCGGGGCCTACAGATACGCAGTATTTT
CASSLVGVSLAGPTDTQYF
>many|TRBJ2-3|TRBV21-1|.
TGTGCCAGCAGCAAAGTAGGCGGAGCAGGCCTTTATACGCAGTATTTT
CASSKVGGAGLYTQYF
>.|TRBJ2-7|TRBV5-1|.
TGCGCCAGCAGCTATTTAGGAGGGGCTCTGGCATACGAGCAGTACTTC
CASSYLGGALAYEQYF
>.|TRBJ2-1|TRBV6-5|.
TGTGCCAGCAGTACCCCGGGAGAGCAGTTCTTC
CASSTPGEQFF
>many|TRBJ2-7|TRBV9|TRBD2
TGTGCCAGCAGCGCCTTACTAGCGGGAGCGGGGGAGCAGTACTTC
CASSALLAGAGEQYF
>many|TRBJ1-4|TRBV21-1|.
TGTGCCAGCAGCGATGACAGGGGAGGGTCAACTAATGAAAAACTGTTTTTT
CASSDDRGGSTNEKLFF
>many|TRBJ2-5|TRBV5-1|TRBD1
TGCGCCAGCAGCTTCCCTGAACAGGGGCGCATCCAAGAGACCCAGTACTTC
CASSFPEQGRIQETQYF
>many|TRBJ1-5|TRBV6-2/TRBV6-3|TRBD1
TGTGCCAGCAGGGGACAGGGGGCCAGCAATCAGCCCCAGCATTTT
CASRGQGASNQPQHF
>many|TRBJ1-1|TRBV10-3|.
TGTGCCATCACCGATAAGGGCAAGGGACGAACTGAAGCTTTCTTT
CAITDKGKGRTEAFF
>many|TRBJ2-3|TRBV12-3/TRBV12-4|TRBD1
TGTGCCAGCAGGCGACGACAGGGGCCAGATACGCAGTATTTT
CASRRRQGPDTQYF
>many|TRBJ2-1|TRBV25-1|.
TGTGCCAGCAGTGAACCCGCTTCGGGGGCCTACAATGAGCAGTTCTTC
CASSEPASGAYNEQFF
>many|TRBJ2-5|TRBV5-1|.
TGCGCCAGCAGCCACCTCCGAAATGTGGTAGAGACCCAGTACTTC
CASSHLRNVVETQYF
>many|TRBJ1-1|TRBV5-1|.
TGCGCCAGCAGCTTGGTGGGAAGTGGCACTGAAGCTTTCTTT
CASSLVGSGTEAFF